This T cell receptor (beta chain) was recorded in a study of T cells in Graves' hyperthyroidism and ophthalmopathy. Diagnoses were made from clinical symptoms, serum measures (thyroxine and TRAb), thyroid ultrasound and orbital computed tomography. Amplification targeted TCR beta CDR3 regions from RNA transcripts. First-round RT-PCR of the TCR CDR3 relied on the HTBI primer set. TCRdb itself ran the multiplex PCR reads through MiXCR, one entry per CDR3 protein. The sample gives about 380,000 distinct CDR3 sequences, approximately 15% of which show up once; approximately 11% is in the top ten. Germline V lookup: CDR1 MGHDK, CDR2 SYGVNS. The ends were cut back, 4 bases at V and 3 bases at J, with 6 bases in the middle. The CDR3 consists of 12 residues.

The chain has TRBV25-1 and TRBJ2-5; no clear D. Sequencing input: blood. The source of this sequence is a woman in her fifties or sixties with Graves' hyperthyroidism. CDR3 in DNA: TGTGCCAGCAGTGTAGGGAAAGAGACCCAGTACTTC. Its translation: CASSVGKETQYF.